These T cell receptor beta chains were read from a single sample in a study of human T cells and chemical hapten exposure. TCRdb processed the RACE reads anew with MiXCR; each CDR3 protein has one entry. The sample lists roughly 100,000 distinct CDR3 sequences; approximately 9.3% were seen once. This sample comprised whole blood, obtained in connection with sensitization to the hapten diphenylcyclopropenone (DPC). The receptors here all came from a woman aged 35 to 49 with alopecia areata. Some clones in this sample may be carry-over from other donors' samples. The CDR3 runs from the conserved cysteine through the conserved F or W. A D gene is named only where the DNA matches it firmly. Clone size is not always given. Where it is, it says once, few, many or a class for expanded clones.

DNA	CDR3	size	V	J	D
TGTGCCAGCAGCTGGGACTACCCTGTCAATGAGCAGTTCTTC	CASSWDYPVNEQFF	many	TRBV12-3/TRBV12-4	TRBJ2-1	TRBD2
TGTGCCATCAGTAAGGATATCCTCTATGGCTACACCTTC	CAISKDILYGYTF	few	TRBV10-3	TRBJ1-2	NA
TGCGCCTGCAAGAGCGGGACCCGCACAGATACGCAGTATTTT	CACKSGTRTDTQYF	many	TRBV5-1	TRBJ2-3	TRBD2
TGTGCCAGCAGTTCTCTAGCGGGAGTGGGCACAGATACGCAGTATTTT	CASSSLAGVGTDTQYF	NA	TRBV27	TRBJ2-3	TRBD2
TGCAGCGCCTCGGCAGGGGTGTCCTACAATGAGCAGTTCTTC	CSASAGVSYNEQFF	many	TRBV29-1	TRBJ2-1	NA
TGTGCCAGCAGCTTAACCGAAAACACCATATATTTT	CASSLTENTIYF	NA	TRBV7-2	TRBJ1-3	NA
TGTGCCAGCTCGCTTCAGGGATTCGCAACTAATGAAAAACTGTTTTTT	CASSLQGFATNEKLFF	many	TRBV18	TRBJ1-4	NA
TGTGCCAGCAGCGTAGGGGCTATAGCGGGAGGTAATGAGCAGTTCTTC	CASSVGAIAGGNEQFF	many	TRBV7-3	TRBJ2-1	TRBD2
TGCGCCAGCAGCTTGTCCATGACGAACACTGAAGCTTTCTTT	CASSLSMTNTEAFF	few	TRBV5-1	TRBJ1-1	NA
TGTGCCAGCTCACCCGATCCAGGGGAAAGTGGCTACACCTTC	CASSPDPGESGYTF	many	TRBV18	TRBJ1-2	NA
TGTGCCAGCAGCTATAGCGGGAGTTCGGATACGCAGTATTTT	CASSYSGSSDTQYF	NA	TRBV5-5	TRBJ2-3	TRBD2
TGTGCCAGCAGTTTAAAAGCGGGAGTAACAGATACGCAGTATTTT	CASSLKAGVTDTQYF	few	TRBV28	TRBJ2-3	TRBD2
TGTGCCACCAGTGACGGCGGGCTAGCGGGAGACTACAATGAGCAGTTCTTC	CATSDGGLAGDYNEQFF	many	TRBV24-1	TRBJ2-1	TRBD2
TGTGCCAGCATTCCCCCCCCTTCTGGGGCCAACGTCCTGACTTTC	CASIPPPSGANVLTF	many	TRBV11-2	TRBJ2-6	NA
TGTGCTCATCAGGGAAACACCTACGAGCAGTACTTC	CAHQGNTYEQYF	many	TRBV28	TRBJ2-7	NA
TGTGCCAGCAGCTTAGCAGCCGGCGGCCTGGAGACCCAGTACTTC	CASSLAAGGLETQYF	few	TRBV7-6	TRBJ2-5	NA
TGTGCCATCAGTGACTTAGCGGGAGCCAACGAGCAGTACTTC	CAISDLAGANEQYF	many	TRBV10-3	TRBJ2-7	TRBD2
TGTGCCAGCAGCTTAGTCGTAGACAGGGAGGGGACCCAGTACTTC	CASSLVVDREGTQYF	few	TRBV7-6	TRBJ2-5	NA
TGCAGTGCTAGAGTGGCAGGAAATAATTCACCCCTCCACTTT	CSARVAGNNSPLHF	few	TRBV20-1	TRBJ1-6	NA
TGTGCCAGCAGTACACAGGGGGGCGGCTACACCTTC	CASSTQGGGYTF	many	TRBV27	TRBJ1-2	TRBD1